One sample yielded the 12 T cell receptor beta chains listed below, sequenced in a study of blood T cell repertoires in COVID-19 (TCRdb year 2020). Libraries were made using the immunoSEQ multiplex PCR assay. TCRdb re-hosts the immuneACCESS table, in-frame sequences only. Its copies lack some clones; in the studies checked, an unresolved V gene accounts for under half of them, and the cause for the rest is not known. The table for this sample lists about 140,000 clones; 75% to 80% of them were counted only once. The ten biggest clones cover 2.5% to 3% of the sample. The source material was PBMCs or T cells enriched from blood (not recorded which). These receptor sequences come from a woman aged 50 to 60 who had recovered from COVID-19.

V and J are TRBV5-1 and TRBJ1-1; D is unresolved. This CDR3 is built from 14 residues. V was cut by 5 bases and J by 3 bases, with 14 bases left in between. Germline CDR1 and CDR2: SGHRS and YFSETQ. The CDR3 sequence: CASRSGLRHTEAFF. The CDR3 region has the DNA TGCGCCAGCAGGTCCGGCCTGAGGCACACTGAAGCTTTCTTT.

The J gene is TRBJ2-5, the V gene TRBV9; no definite D call. V gave up 7 bases and J gave up 1 base, with 20 bases separating them. CDR1 SGDLS and CDR2 YYNGEE come from the germline V gene. This CDR3 region has 16 residues. In nucleotides, the CDR3 is TGTGCCAGCCAAGCCGGTGGGCCACTGAGCCAAGAGACCCAGTACTTC. It codes for CASQAGGPLSQETQYF.

The genes are TRBV7-8 and TRBJ2-3; D remains ambiguous. V was pared by 5 bases and J by 0 bases, with 3 bases between. The V gene's germline CDR1 is SGHVS and CDR2 FQNEAQ. The CDR3 is 12 residues long. The chain's CDR3 is CASSPSTDTQYF. The CDR3 DNA sequence: TGTGCCAGCAGCCCGAGCACAGATACGCAGTATTTT.

CDR3 amino acids: CASSLREYTDTQYF. CDR3 DNA: TGTGCCAGCAGCTTAAGGGAGTACACAGATACGCAGTATTTT. The chain carries TRBV7-9 and TRBJ2-3, with D perhaps TRBD2 (5 bases). Germline CDR1 reads SEHNR; CDR2 reads FQNEAQ (reference sequence). The CDR3 extends over 14 amino acids. Deletions cut 2 bases from V and 2 bases from J, with 8 bases between.

The gene calls are TRBV10-3 and TRBJ1-4, with a tentative D call TRBD1 (5 bases). Between the trimmed V and J ends, which lost 2 bases and 4 bases, there was a span of 11 bases. This CDR3 has 15 residues. Germline CDR1 reads ENHRY; CDR2 reads SYGVKD. As DNA, the CDR3 is TGTGCCATCAGTGAGGGGGCCAAGGTTAATGAAAAACTGTTTTTT. This gives the protein CAISEGAKVNEKLFF.

The chain uses TRBV7-9 and TRBJ2-3, with TRBD2 matching 8 bases. CDR3 size: 15 residues. Germline CDR1 is SEHNR and CDR2 is FQNEAQ (reference sequence). J gave up 0 bases and V 6 bases, and 5 bases lay outside the gene matches. CDR3 nucleotides: TGTGCCAGCAGGAGAGCGGGAGCTAGCACAGATACGCAGTATTTT. This sequence encodes CASRRAGASTDTQYF. Complete variable domain (other parts from reference TRBV7-9 and TRBJ2-3): DTGVSQNPRHKITKRGQNVTFRCDPISEHNRLYWYRQTLGQGPEFLTYFQNEAQLEKSRLLSDRFSAERPKGSFSTLEIQRTEQGDSAMYLCASRRAGASTDTQYFGPGTRLTVL.

With regard to this clone: Distinct nucleotide sequences in the sample also encode this CDR3. The V call is TRBV6-5, the J call TRBJ2-3; 10 bases map to TRBD2. Trimming removed 5 bases from V and 3 bases from J; junction bases left unmatched: 5. The CDR3 spans 15 residues. Germline V gives CDR1 MNHEY, CDR2 SVGAGI. The CDR3 here is CASSPSGRGTDTQYF. The CDR3 region has the DNA TGTGCCAGCAGTCCAAGCGGGAGGGGGACAGATACGCAGTATTTT.

The rearrangement uses TRBV11-1 and TRBJ2-3; 7 nucleotides line up with TRBD2. The CDR3 totals 16 residues. V lost 5 bases and J lost 10; bases outside the gene matches: 18. Looked up from germline, CDR1 is SGHAT and CDR2 is FQDESV (reference sequence). The CDR3: CASSPWGKRDLEAQYF. For the CDR3, the DNA is TGTGCCAGCAGCCCCTGGGGGAAGCGGGACCTAGAGGCGCAGTATTTT.

The V call is TRBV28, the J call TRBJ1-2, with 8 bases identical to TRBD1. The CDR3 runs 13 residues. Trimming at V came to 6 bases and at J to 9 bases, leaving 9 bases not matched to a gene. Germline V gives CDR1 MDHEN, CDR2 SYDVKM. CDR3 amino acids: CASSPGGRDSYTF. The CDR3 DNA reads as TGTGCCAGCAGCCCAGGGGGCCGGGATAGCTACACCTTC.

The chain is built from TRBV3-1 (or the pseudogene TRBV3-2) and TRBJ2-6, with D maybe TRBD2 (5 bases). This CDR3 comprises 15 residues. Germline V gene lookup returns CDR1 LGHDT and CDR2 YNNKEL (reference sequence). Trimming shortened V by 2 bases and J by 2 bases, and 7 bases separated the two germline ends. The CDR3 loop reads CASSQKRAGANVLTF. The DNA of the CDR3 is TGTGCCAGCAGCCAAAAGAGGGCTGGGGCCAACGTCCTGACTTTC.

This chain connects TRBV24-1 to TRBJ2-1; tentatively, D is TRBD2 (5 bases). The length of the CDR3 is 17 residues. The germline V gene has CDR1 KGHDR and CDR2 SFDVKD. Trimming took off 0 bases at V and 3 bases at J, with 14 bases between the two ends. The CDR3 bases are TGTGCCACCAGTGATTTGCCTGGGGAGTTCGGCTACAATGAGCAGTTCTTC. The encoded protein is CATSDLPGEFGYNEQFF.

This clone was counted a single time. J is TRBJ2-5 and V is TRBV7-2; TRBD1 matches 7 bases. Per germline, CDR1 SGHTA and CDR2 FQGNSA. V was pared by 0 bases and J by 4 bases, with 2 bases of the junction left unmatched. This CDR3 has 14 amino acids. The CDR3 DNA reads as TGTGCCAGCAGCTTAGCCCACAGGGGAGAGACCCAGTACTTC. This gives the protein CASSLAHRGETQYF. Drawing the rest from reference TRBV7-2 and TRBJ2-5, the complete variable domain is GAGVSQSPSNKVTEKGKDVELRCDPISGHTALYWYRQSLGQGLEFLIYFQGNSAPDKSGLPSDRFSAERTGGSVSTLTIQRTQQEDSAVYLCASSLAHRGETQYFGPGTRLLVL.